These T cell receptor beta chains were read from a single sample in a study of blood T cell repertoires in COVID-19. The assay was immunoSEQ multiplex PCR, and TCRdb's table has in-frame clones only and misses some. Of some 520,000 clones in the sample, about 88% were seen once. Material: peripheral blood. The source of these receptors is a man younger than 30 with COVID-19, enrolled during active disease. The conserved cysteine and the conserved F or W are not part of the CDR3 here.

j_gene | v_gene | CDR3aa
TRBJ1-1 | TRBV6-5 | ASTQLQAWNTEAF
TRBJ2-5 | TRBV7-9 | ASSLALGLAGDQETQY
TRBJ2-2 | TRBV4-2 | ASSPGTSDTGELF
TRBJ1-2 | TRBV5-1 | ASKQGDYGYT
TRBJ2-3 | TRBV29-1 | SAEQGLAGVITDTQY
TRBJ1-2 | TRBV21-1 | ASSLHRERRHGYT
TRBJ1-6 | TRBV25-1 | ASSELVRDRDHNSPLH
TRBJ1-5 | TRBV5-5 | ASSLGVADQPQH
TRBJ2-1 | TRBV2 | ASRRRGDYNEQF
TRBJ2-3 | TRBV7-2 | ASSSLAGGLQDTQY
TRBJ1-1 | TRBV6-5 | ASSPIQGSEAF
TRBJ2-2 | TRBV3-1/TRBV3-2 | ASSQVGLAGAGELF
TRBJ2-1 | TRBV6-8 | ASPTSETDYNEQF